This record covers a single T cell receptor beta chain. Its antigen is not known. Germline V gene lookup returns CDR1 MRHNA and CDR2 SNTAGT. The V and J ends lost 0 bases and 0 bases respectively, with 7 bases between them. The CDR3 runs to 15 residues. This sample stems from a study of T cell responses to AZD1222 COVID-19 vaccine. Study background: Second doses at about 4 or about 12 weeks were pooled. Study results and limitations: Clonal diversity may have been underestimated, and the donors were mostly white British, with more females than males. Nearly half of unique spike-specific TCRs reportedly avoided B.1.351 and B.1.1.7 mutated regions.

Assay used: immunoSEQ multiplex PCR; TCRdb lists only in-frame clones, some missing. The sample shows about 150,000 clones, around nine tenths of them seen only once. The receptor was isolated from an adult in good health. The chain is built from TRBV6-4 and TRBJ2-3; D not certain. This sample comprised peripheral blood, obtained on day 0 of AZD1222 vaccination. CDR3 residues: CASSDSQSSTDTQYF. CDR3 DNA sequence: TGTGCCAGCAGTGACTCACAGTCTAGCACAGATACGCAGTATTTT.